Each of the 2 T cell receptor beta chains below was sequenced from the same sample in a study of blood T cell repertoires in COVID-19. Data came from immunoSEQ multiplex PCR; TCRdb stores just in-frame clones and leaves some out. Of about 370,000 clones listed, approximately 87% are singletons. Sequenced input: peripheral blood. All receptors come from a woman aged 25-40 years with COVID-19, enrolled during active disease.

V is TRBV7-2 and J is TRBJ2-4; a possible D gene is TRBD2 (5 bases). The V gene's germline CDR1 is SGHTA and CDR2 FQGNSA. Trimming cost V 3 bases and J 5 bases, with 8 bases left between them. The CDR3 has 13 amino acids. DNA of the CDR3: TGTGCCAGCAGCTTTGGAGGAGAAAACATTCAGTACTTC. This encodes CASSFGGENIQYF.

The chain couples TRBV5-6 to TRBJ2-5; 8 nucleotides match TRBD1. Trimming cost V 1 base and J 4 bases; bases outside gene matches: 3. The germline gives CDR1 SGHDT, CDR2 YYEEEE. The length of the CDR3 is 14 residues. CDR3 protein: CASSLQGAGETQYF. CDR3 bases: TGTGCCAGCAGCTTGCAGGGGGCCGGAGAGACCCAGTACTTC.